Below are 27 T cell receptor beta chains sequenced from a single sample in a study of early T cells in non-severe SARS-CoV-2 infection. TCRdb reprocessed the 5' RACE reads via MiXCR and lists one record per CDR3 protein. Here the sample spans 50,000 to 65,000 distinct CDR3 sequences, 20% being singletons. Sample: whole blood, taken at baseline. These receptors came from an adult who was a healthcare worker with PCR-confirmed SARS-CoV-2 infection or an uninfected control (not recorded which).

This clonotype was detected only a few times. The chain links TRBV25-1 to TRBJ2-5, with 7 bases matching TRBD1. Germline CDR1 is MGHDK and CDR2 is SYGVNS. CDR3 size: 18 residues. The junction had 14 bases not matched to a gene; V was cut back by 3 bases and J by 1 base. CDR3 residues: CASSDRMAGTAFQETQYF. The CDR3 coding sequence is TGTGCCAGCAGTGATCGGATGGCCGGGACAGCCTTCCAAGAGACCCAGTACTTC.

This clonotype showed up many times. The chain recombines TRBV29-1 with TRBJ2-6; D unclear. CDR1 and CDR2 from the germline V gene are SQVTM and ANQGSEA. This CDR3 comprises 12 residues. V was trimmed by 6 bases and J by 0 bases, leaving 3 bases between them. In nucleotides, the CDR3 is TGCAGCGTGGACTCTGGGGCCAACGTCCTGACTTTC. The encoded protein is CSVDSGANVLTF.

The CDR3 DNA reads TGTGCCAGCAGCCAAATGGTCAGCTACGAGCAGTACTTC. This codes for CASSQMVSYEQYF. This sequence joins TRBV14 and TRBJ2-7; D uncertain. Trimming took 2 bases from V and 3 from J, leaving 8 bases between them. CDR1 SGHDN and CDR2 FVKESK come from the germline V gene. This CDR3 is 13 amino acids long. The full variable domain, in which reference TRBV14 and TRBJ2-7 provide the parts outside the CDR3, is EAGVTQFPSHSVIEKGQTVTLRCDPISGHDNLYWYRRVMGKEIKFLLHFVKESKQDESGMPNNRFLAERTGGTYSTLKVQPAELEDSGVYFCASSQMVSYEQYFGPGTRLTVT.

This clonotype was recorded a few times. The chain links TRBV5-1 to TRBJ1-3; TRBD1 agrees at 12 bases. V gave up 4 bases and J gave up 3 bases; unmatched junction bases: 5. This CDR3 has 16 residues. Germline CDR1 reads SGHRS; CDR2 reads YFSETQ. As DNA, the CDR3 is TGCGCCAGCAGCCCGGGACAGGGGGCAGTTGGAAACACCATATATTTT. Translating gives CASSPGQGAVGNTIYF.

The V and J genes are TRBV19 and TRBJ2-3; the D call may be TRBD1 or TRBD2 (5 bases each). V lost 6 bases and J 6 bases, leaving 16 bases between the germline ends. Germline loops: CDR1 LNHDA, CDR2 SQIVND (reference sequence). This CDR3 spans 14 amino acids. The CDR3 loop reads CASRGTANMDTQYF. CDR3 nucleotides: TGTGCCAGTAGAGGGACGGCGAACATGGATACGCAGTATTTT.

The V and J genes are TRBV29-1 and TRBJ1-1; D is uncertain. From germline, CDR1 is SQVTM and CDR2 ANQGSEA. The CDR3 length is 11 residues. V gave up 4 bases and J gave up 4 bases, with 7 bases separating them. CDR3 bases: TGCAGCGTTGGATTCACCACTGAAGCTTTCTTT. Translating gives CSVGFTTEAFF.

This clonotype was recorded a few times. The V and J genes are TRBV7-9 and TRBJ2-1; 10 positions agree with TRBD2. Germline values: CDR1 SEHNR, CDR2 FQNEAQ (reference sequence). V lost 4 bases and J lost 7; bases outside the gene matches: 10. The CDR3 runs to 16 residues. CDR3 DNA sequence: TGTGCCAGCAGCTCCTACCCTAGCGGGGGCCAAAATGAGCAGTTCTTC. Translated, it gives CASSSYPSGGQNEQFF.

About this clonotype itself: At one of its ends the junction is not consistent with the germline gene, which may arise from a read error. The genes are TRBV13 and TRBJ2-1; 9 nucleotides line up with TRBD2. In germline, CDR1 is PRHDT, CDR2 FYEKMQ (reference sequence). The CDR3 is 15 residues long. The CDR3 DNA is TGTGTCAGCAGCTTACGGACTAGCGATTTCAGTGAGCAGTTCTTC. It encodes CVSSLRTSDFSEQFF. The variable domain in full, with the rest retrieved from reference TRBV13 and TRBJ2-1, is AAGVIQSPRHLIKEKRETATLKCYPIPRHDTVYWYQQGPGQDPQFLISFYEKMQSDKGSIPDRFSAQQFSDYHSELNMSSLELGDSALYFCVSSLRTSDFSEQFFGPGTRLTVL.

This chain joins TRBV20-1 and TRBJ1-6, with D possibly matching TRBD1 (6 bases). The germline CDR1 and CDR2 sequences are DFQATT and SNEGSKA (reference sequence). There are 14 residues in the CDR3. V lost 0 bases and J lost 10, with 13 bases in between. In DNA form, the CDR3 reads TGCAGTGCTAGAGATTCCGAGGGGGGATCACCCCTCCACTTT. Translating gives CSARDSEGGSPLHF.

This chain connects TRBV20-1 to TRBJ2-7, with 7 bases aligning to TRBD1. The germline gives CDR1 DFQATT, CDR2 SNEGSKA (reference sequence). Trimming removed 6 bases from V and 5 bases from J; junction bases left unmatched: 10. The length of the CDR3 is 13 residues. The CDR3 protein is CSAQGQNLHEQYF. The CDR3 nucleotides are TGCAGTGCGCAGGGACAGAATCTCCACGAGCAGTACTTC.

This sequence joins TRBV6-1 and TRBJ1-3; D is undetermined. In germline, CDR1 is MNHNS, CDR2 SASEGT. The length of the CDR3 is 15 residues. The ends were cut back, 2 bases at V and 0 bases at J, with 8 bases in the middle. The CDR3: CASSESLDSGNTIYF. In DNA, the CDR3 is TGTGCCAGCAGTGAAAGCCTGGACTCTGGAAACACCATATATTTT.

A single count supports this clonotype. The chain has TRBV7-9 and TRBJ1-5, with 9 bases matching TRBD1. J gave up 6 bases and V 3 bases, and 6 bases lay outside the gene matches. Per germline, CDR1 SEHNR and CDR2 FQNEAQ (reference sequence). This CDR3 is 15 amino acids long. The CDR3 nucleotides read TGTGCCAGCAGCTTCGGGACAGGGCGATCTCAGCCCCAGCATTTT. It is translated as CASSFGTGRSQPQHF.

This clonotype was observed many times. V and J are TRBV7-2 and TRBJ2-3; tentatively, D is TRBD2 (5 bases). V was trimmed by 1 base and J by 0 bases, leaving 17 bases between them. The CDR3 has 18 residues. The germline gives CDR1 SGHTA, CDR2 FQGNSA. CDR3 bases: TGTGCCAGCAGCTTAGGACCTCCCACGGGGAGTAGCACAGATACGCAGTATTTT. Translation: CASSLGPPTGSSTDTQYF.

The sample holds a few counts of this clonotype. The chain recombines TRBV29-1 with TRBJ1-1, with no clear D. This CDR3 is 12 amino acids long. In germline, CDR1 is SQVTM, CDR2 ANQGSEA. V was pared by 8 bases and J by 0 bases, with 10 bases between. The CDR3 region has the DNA TGCAGCCCAAAACGGCTGAACACTGAAGCTTTCTTT. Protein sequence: CSPKRLNTEAFF. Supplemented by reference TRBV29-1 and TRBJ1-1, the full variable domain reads SAVISQKPSRDICQRGTSLTIQCQVDSQVTMMFWYRQQPGQSLTLIATANQGSEATYESGFVIDKFPISRPNLTFSTLTVSNMSPEDSSIYLCSPKRLNTEAFFGQGTRLTVV.

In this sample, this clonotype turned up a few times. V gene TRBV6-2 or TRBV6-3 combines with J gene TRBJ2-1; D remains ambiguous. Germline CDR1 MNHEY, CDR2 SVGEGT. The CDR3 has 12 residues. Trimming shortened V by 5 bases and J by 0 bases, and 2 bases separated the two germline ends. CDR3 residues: CASSTSYNEQFF. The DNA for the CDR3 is TGTGCCAGCAGTACCTCCTACAATGAGCAGTTCTTC.

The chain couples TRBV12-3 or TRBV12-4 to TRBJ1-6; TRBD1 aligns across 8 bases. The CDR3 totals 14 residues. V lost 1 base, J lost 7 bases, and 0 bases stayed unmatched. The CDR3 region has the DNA TGTGCCAGCAGTTTAGGGACAGGGAATTCACCCCTCCACTTT. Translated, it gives CASSLGTGNSPLHF.

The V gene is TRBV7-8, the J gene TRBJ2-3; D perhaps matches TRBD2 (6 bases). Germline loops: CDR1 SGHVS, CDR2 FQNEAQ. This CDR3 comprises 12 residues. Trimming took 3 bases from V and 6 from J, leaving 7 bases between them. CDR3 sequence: CASSFGGDTQYF. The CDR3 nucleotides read TGTGCCAGCAGCTTTGGAGGGGATACGCAGTATTTT.

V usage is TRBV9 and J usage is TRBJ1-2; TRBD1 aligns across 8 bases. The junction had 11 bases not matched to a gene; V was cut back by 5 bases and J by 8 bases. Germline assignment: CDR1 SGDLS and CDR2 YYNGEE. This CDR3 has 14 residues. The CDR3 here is CASSSIQGAGGYTF. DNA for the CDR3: TGTGCCAGCAGTTCCATCCAGGGGGCGGGAGGCTACACCTTC.

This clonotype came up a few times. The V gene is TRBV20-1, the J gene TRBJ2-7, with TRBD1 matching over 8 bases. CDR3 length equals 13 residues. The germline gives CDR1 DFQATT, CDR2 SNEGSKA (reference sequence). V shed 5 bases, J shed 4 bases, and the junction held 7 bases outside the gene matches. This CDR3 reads CSAARRTGYEQYF. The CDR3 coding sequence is TGCAGTGCTGCCCGCAGGACAGGGTACGAGCAGTACTTC.

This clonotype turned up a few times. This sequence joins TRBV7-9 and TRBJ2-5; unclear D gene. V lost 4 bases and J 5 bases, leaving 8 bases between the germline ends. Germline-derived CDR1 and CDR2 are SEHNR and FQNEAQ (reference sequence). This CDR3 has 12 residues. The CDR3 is CASSSHGETQYF. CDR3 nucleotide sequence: TGTGCCAGCAGCTCCCATGGGGAGACCCAGTACTTC.

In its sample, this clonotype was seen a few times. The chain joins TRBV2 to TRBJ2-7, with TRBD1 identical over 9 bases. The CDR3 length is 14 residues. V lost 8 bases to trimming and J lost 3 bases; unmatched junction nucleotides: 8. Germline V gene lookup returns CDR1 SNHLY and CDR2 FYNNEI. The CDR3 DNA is TGTGCCAGCCACACGGGACAGGGAATCTACGAGCAGTACTTC. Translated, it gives CASHTGQGIYEQYF.

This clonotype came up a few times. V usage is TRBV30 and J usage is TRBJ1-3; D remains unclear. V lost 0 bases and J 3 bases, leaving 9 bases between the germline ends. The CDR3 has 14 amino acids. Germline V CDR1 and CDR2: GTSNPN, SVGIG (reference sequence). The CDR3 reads CAWSVTIFGNTIYF. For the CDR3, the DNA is TGTGCCTGGAGTGTGACCATCTTTGGAAACACCATATATTTT.

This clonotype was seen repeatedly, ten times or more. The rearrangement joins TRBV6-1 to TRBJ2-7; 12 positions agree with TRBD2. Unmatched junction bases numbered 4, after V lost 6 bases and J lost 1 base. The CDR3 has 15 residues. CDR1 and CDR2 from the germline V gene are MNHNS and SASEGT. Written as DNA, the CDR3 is TGTGCCAGCAGACGGACTAGCGGGGCTTCCTACGAGCAGTACTTC. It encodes CASRRTSGASYEQYF.

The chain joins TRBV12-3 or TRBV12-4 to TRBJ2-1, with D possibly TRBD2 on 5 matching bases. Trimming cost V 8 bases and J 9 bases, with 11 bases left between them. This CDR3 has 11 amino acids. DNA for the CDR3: TGTGCCAGCCATCGAGAGGGTGAGCAGTTCTTC. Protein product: CASHREGEQFF.

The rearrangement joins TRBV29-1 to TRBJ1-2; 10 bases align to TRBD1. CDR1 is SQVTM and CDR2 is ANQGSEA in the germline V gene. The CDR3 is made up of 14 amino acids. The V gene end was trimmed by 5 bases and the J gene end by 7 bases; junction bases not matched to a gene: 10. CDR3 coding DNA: TGCAGCGTTCTTGGACAGGGGGTTCTTCCTGGCTACACCTTC. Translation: CSVLGQGVLPGYTF. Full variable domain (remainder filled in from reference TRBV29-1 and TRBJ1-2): SAVISQKPSRDICQRGTSLTIQCQVDSQVTMMFWYRQQPGQSLTLIATANQGSEATYESGFVIDKFPISRPNLTFSTLTVSNMSPEDSSIYLCSVLGQGVLPGYTFGSGTRLTVV.

CDR3 coding DNA: TGTGCCAGCAGCTGGGAACGCAATCGTGGCACTGAAGCTTTCTTT. Its protein product is CASSWERNRGTEAFF. The V and J genes are TRBV5-8 and TRBJ1-1; no firm D call. The CDR3 is made up of 15 amino acids. Trimming removed 3 bases at V and 4 bases at J, with 16 bases between. Germline CDR1 is SGHTS and CDR2 is YDEGEE.

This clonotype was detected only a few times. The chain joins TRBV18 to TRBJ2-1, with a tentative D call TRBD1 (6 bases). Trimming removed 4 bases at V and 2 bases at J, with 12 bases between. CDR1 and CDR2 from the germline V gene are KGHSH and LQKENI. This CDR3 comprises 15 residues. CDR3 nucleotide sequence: TGTGCCAGCTCACGAAACGAGGGGGCCTACAATGAGCAGTTCTTC. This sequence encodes CASSRNEGAYNEQFF.